The TCR beta chain described here comes from a study of blood T cells in healthy people across ages. The wider study: About one barcoded beta molecule per two T cells was the capture yield of template switching. Overall study results and limits: From one million sequenced T cells, diversity estimates were lower bounds.

Primers used in a second PCR of about 7 to 12 cycles were a sample-barcoded 5' primer and a J-beta primer mix. A single record per CDR3 protein comes from TCRdb applying MiXCR to the 5' RACE reads. There are about 1.7 million distinct CDR3 sequences in the sample; roughly 27% occur only once, and about 8% lies in the top ten. This clonotype came up a few times. The antigen is unknown. V lost 6 bases and J lost 8, with 14 bases in between. Germline V gene data show CDR1 as SQVTM and CDR2 as ANQGSEA. This CDR3 has 12 amino acids. This TCR was sampled from a woman in her 30s in good health. Specimen: blood. The chain joins TRBV29-1 to TRBJ2-1; possible D gene TRBD1, 6 bases. CDR3: CSVVQGRDEQFF. Here the CDR3 DNA reads TGCAGCGTCGTGCAGGGGCGCGATGAGCAGTTCTTC.